A selection of T cell receptor beta chains follows, all from one sample in a study of shared clonotypes between healthy human individuals. Using immunoSEQ multiplex PCR, the repertoire was profiled, and TCRdb retains in-frame clones only, with some absent. The data show under 1,900,000 clones, about 98.5% seen once. The specimen was naive CD4+ T cells sorted from blood. The receptors originated from a man aged 25 to 45 in good health. Each CDR3 is given without its conserved first and last residue. Each record gives: J gene, D gene, V gene, CDR3 protein. The D gene is left open where the match is weak.

J gene: TRBJ2-3
D gene: -
V gene: TRBV7-6
CDR3 protein: ASSLGRLASTDTQY

J gene: TRBJ1-2
D gene: TRBD1
V gene: TRBV6-1
CDR3 protein: ASSDWGQAIYGYT

J gene: TRBJ2-3
D gene: -
V gene: TRBV6-4
CDR3 protein: ASSDLPGVTDTQY

J gene: TRBJ2-1
D gene: -
V gene: TRBV11-2
CDR3 protein: ASSVGTHPSYNEQF

J gene: TRBJ2-7
D gene: -
V gene: TRBV5-1
CDR3 protein: ASSLKGTEQY

J gene: TRBJ2-2
D gene: -
V gene: TRBV15
CDR3 protein: ATSKALASGELF

J gene: TRBJ1-5
D gene: TRBD1
V gene: TRBV28
CDR3 protein: ASSLGQGYQPQH

J gene: TRBJ1-1
D gene: -
V gene: TRBV6-5
CDR3 protein: ASSSRRDTEAF

J gene: TRBJ1-1
D gene: TRBD1
V gene: TRBV5-1
CDR3 protein: ASSRQGLGNTEAF

J gene: TRBJ2-3
D gene: TRBD1
V gene: TRBV7-2
CDR3 protein: ASSLWTGLTDTQY

J gene: TRBJ2-7
D gene: TRBD1
V gene: TRBV5-4
CDR3 protein: ASNPSTGSYEQY

J gene: TRBJ2-1
D gene: TRBD2
V gene: TRBV7-9
CDR3 protein: ASSTATGLALNYNEQF

J gene: TRBJ2-3
D gene: TRBD2
V gene: TRBV18
CDR3 protein: ASSPWTSGSTDTQY

J gene: TRBJ2-1
D gene: TRBD2
V gene: TRBV7-6
CDR3 protein: ASSWTSGRLSNEQF

J gene: TRBJ2-5
D gene: TRBD2
V gene: TRBV18
CDR3 protein: ASSPTSGQETQY

J gene: TRBJ2-1
D gene: TRBD2
V gene: TRBV5-5
CDR3 protein: ASRPPGEGLSEQF

J gene: TRBJ2-3
D gene: TRBD1
V gene: TRBV9
CDR3 protein: ASSEGQPSTDTQY

J gene: TRBJ2-7
D gene: -
V gene: TRBV19
CDR3 protein: ASSPVCLEY

J gene: TRBJ2-7
D gene: TRBD1
V gene: TRBV5-1
CDR3 protein: ASSLRTGGDSADLWYPGEQY

J gene: TRBJ1-3
D gene: -
V gene: TRBV5-1
CDR3 protein: ASSPVTGNTIY

J gene: TRBJ1-2
D gene: -
V gene: TRBV28
CDR3 protein: ASSLAGRDYGYT

J gene: TRBJ2-1
D gene: TRBD2
V gene: TRBV10-3
CDR3 protein: AISAGRHSYNEQF

J gene: TRBJ1-3
D gene: TRBD1
V gene: TRBV5-6
CDR3 protein: ASSLARGQGFHTIY

J gene: TRBJ2-3
D gene: TRBD2
V gene: TRBV9
CDR3 protein: ASSNRLAGFTDTQY

J gene: TRBJ1-2
D gene: TRBD1
V gene: TRBV7-9
CDR3 protein: ASTEWDRANYGYT

J gene: TRBJ2-1
D gene: TRBD2
V gene: TRBV11-2
CDR3 protein: ASRSAGVESEQF

J gene: TRBJ2-5
D gene: -
V gene: TRBV6-6
CDR3 protein: ASSWSGSGETQY

J gene: TRBJ2-7
D gene: TRBD2
V gene: TRBV5-6
CDR3 protein: ASRETSGSYEQY

J gene: TRBJ2-1
D gene: -
V gene: TRBV7-2
CDR3 protein: ASSLGVGSYNEQF

J gene: TRBJ2-4
D gene: -
V gene: TRBV6-1
CDR3 protein: ASSEAFLAKNIQY

J gene: TRBJ1-1
D gene: TRBD1
V gene: TRBV6-1
CDR3 protein: ASSDDRVLGTAEAF

J gene: TRBJ2-1
D gene: -
V gene: TRBV7-7
CDR3 protein: ASSPWSLRDEQF

J gene: TRBJ2-2
D gene: TRBD2
V gene: TRBV5-1
CDR3 protein: ASRLAGGNTGELF

J gene: TRBJ2-7
D gene: TRBD2
V gene: TRBV18
CDR3 protein: ASSPTSGRNEQY

J gene: TRBJ2-7
D gene: TRBD2
V gene: TRBV4-2
CDR3 protein: ASSQRLAEAYEQY

J gene: TRBJ1-5
D gene: -
V gene: TRBV5-4
CDR3 protein: ASSLGGNSNQPQH

J gene: TRBJ2-3
D gene: -
V gene: TRBV12-2
CDR3 protein: ASRYRTGDTDTQY

J gene: TRBJ2-3
D gene: -
V gene: TRBV7-2
CDR3 protein: ASSYPGFADTQY

J gene: TRBJ1-1
D gene: -
V gene: TRBV5-1
CDR3 protein: ASSLEVNTEAF

J gene: TRBJ1-1
D gene: -
V gene: TRBV10-3
CDR3 protein: AIKMRLDTEAF